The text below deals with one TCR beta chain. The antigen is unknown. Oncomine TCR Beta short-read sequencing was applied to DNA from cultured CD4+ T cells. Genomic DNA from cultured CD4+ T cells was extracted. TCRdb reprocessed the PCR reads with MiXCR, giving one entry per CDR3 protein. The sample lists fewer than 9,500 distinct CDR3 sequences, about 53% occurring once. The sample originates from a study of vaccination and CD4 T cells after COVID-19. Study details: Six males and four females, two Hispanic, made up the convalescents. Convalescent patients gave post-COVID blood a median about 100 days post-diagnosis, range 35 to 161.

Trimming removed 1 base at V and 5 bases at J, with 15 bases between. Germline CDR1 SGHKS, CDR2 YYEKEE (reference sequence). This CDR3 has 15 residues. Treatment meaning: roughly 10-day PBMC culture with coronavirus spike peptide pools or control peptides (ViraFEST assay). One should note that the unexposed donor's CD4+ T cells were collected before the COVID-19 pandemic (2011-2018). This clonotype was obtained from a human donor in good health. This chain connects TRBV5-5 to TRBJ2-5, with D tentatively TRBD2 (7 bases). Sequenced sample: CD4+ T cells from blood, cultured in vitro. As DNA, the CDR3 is TGTGCCAGCAGCTTGTTGGGGGGGCGCACGGAGACCCAGTACTTC. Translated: CASSLLGGRTETQYF.